This TCR beta chain appears in the sequencing data of a study of cytomegalovirus exposure and HLA in healthy donors. Study-wide findings and caveats: TCR beta sequences reportedly predicted most subjects' HLA-A and HLA-B alleles accurately.

The PCR employed 60 Vbeta primers together with 13 Jbeta primers. Assay: immunoSEQ multiplex PCR; the TCRdb copy retains only in-frame clones and omits some. The sample shows 180,000 or so clones, roughly 76% of them seen only once. Points on this clone: Its antigen is not identified.

V lost 6 bases and J 6 bases, leaving 14 bases between the germline ends. The CDR3 runs 13 residues. Germline CDR1 is SNHLY and CDR2 is FYNNEI. This chain links TRBV2 with TRBJ1-2; D is ambiguous. The sequenced material came from PBMCs. This receptor was obtained from a woman between 18 and 29 years old in good health and CMV-seropositive. The CDR3, as DNA: TGTGCCAGCAGCCTCGGTAGGGAGGATGGCTACACCTTC. Encoded protein: CASSLGREDGYTF.